The rows below give T cell receptor beta chains drawn from one sample of a study of blood T cell repertoires in COVID-19. Using immunoSEQ multiplex PCR, the repertoire was profiled, and TCRdb retains in-frame clones only, with some absent. Among nearly 350,000 clones, roughly 90% were seen once, and the ten largest hold about 7%. Sequencing was carried out using peripheral blood. These receptors all come from a woman in her 70s with COVID-19, enrolled during active disease. Each CDR3 is given with its conserved first and last residue.

j_gene | v_gene | CDR3aa
TRBJ1-3 | TRBV5-5 | CASSLWAISGNTIYF
TRBJ1-1 | TRBV7-2 | CASSSAGGFPNTEAFF
TRBJ1-6 | TRBV7-2 | CASSPMPSLNNSPLHF
TRBJ1-1 | TRBV2 | CASSQGRGNTEAFF
TRBJ1-1 | TRBV5-1 | CASSPGVLNTEAFF
TRBJ1-4 | TRBV19 | CASSSGQATNEKLFF
TRBJ2-2 | TRBV9 | CASSSGGVGTGELFF
TRBJ2-7 | TRBV5-6 | CASSFGQGWAEQYF
TRBJ2-6 | TRBV2 | CASGRAGANVLTF
TRBJ1-3 | TRBV19 | CASSRDRGSGNTIYF
TRBJ1-5 | TRBV6-5 | CASSYTGSGPQHF